This T cell receptor (beta chain) was recorded in a study of cytomegalovirus exposure and HLA in healthy donors (dated 2017 in TCRdb). As for the study more broadly: In an earlier analysis of 550 to 750 of the donors, approximately 260 Gb of sequence data and about 110 million unique TCR beta sequences from 150 million to 200 million T cells were reported. An early release covering 550 to 700 HLA-typed donors comprised about 300 gigabases of sequencing data and 85 million to 100 million unique TCR sequences. Among the roughly 410 genotyped donors, 75% to 90% belonged to the genetic ancestry cluster associated with self-reported Caucasian donors. The study aimed to test whether cataloging public T cell receptors could reveal signatures of past pathogen exposure. Using immunosequencing, the study profiled T cell repertoires from roughly 650 subjects and related those repertoires to cytomegalovirus serostatus. In addition to the first cohort of approximately 650 subjects, a separate validation cohort of approximately 130 different subjects was used. The study combined high-throughput TCR immunosequencing, statistical association of individual TCRs with disease status, and machine learning to predict cytomegalovirus infection status. To study patterns of TCR occurrence, a later analysis re-analyzed previously published TCR beta repertoires from 700 or so donors and added high-resolution HLA genotyping. Rather than drawing on any new phenotypic data, the later analysis identified candidate immune exposures from TCR beta sequences and the way those sequences occurred across donors. To decide whether each TCR beta V gene segment behaved as functional or pseudogenic, an earlier analysis of approximately 590 of the donors relied on high-throughput TCR beta sequencing. Donor age, sex, ethnicity and CMV serostatus were collected together with the repertoire data. In a later genetic analysis, genome-wide SNP genotypes for about 65% of the 666 donors were used, and that subset was treated as a discovery cohort. Every repertoire in the discovery cohort had been generated on one and the same sequencing platform. HLA typing covered class I and class II loci at four-digit resolution. The number of donors typed differed by locus, with roughly 629-640 for A, B, C, DRB1 and DQB1, roughly 520 for DQA1, 600 to 610 for DPA1, and 400 to 490 for DPB1. Because of strong linkage in the cohort, 4 to 6 DR-DQ haplotypes were treated as single units for association and clustering. Across 398 genotyped donors of the cohort, an average of roughly 230,000 unique TCR beta nucleotide sequences per donor were sequenced, and around 19% of those sequences were non-productive.

The library was generated by the immunoSEQ multiplex PCR assay. For the multiplex PCR, a mixture combining 60 forward primers for TCR Vbeta segments and 13 reverse primers for TCR Jbeta segments was used. The CDR3 region of rearranged TCR beta genes was amplified from genomic DNA with a multiplex PCR assay. Amplified TCR beta libraries were sequenced as 87-base-pair reads on the Illumina HiSeq System. The study's own analysis went as follows. In a later analysis, some 80 million unique TCR beta chains were counted across the approximately 640 repertoires, and around 10 million of these chains were shared by at least two donors. A nearest-neighbor algorithm error-corrected the raw reads and collapsed the reads into unique sequences, merging closely related sequences to remove PCR and sequencing errors. Alignment of CDR3 sequences to IMGT reference sequences was used to assign V, D and J gene segments. For a sequence to be retained, a match of at least six nucleotides was required to both a V gene segment and a J gene segment. Rearrangements were called productive when the CDR3 lacked stop codons and stayed in frame with V and J; all others were non-productive. Following IMGT convention, CDR3 was defined as the stretch from the second conserved V-encoded cysteine up to the conserved J-encoded phenylalanine. The earlier analysis of fewer than 700 of the donors excluded sequences that lacked an unambiguous match to a single V gene segment. In an earlier analysis of approximately 590 of the donors, a V segment was called functional when productive rearrangements were above 56.7%, and segregating when the standard deviation between donors exceeded 5%. A statistical classification framework was built to diagnose cytomegalovirus status from the catalog of TCR beta chain sequences. V and J gene assignment, in a later analysis, came from comparing TCR nucleotide sequences with IMGT/GENE-DB human TR gene sequences. In a later analysis, CDR3 sequences and most-parsimonious VDJ recombination scenarios were assigned using the TCRdist pipeline. In a later analysis, each TCR beta chain was defined by its CDR3 amino acid sequence together with its V-gene family, and reads lacking a unique V-gene family were excluded. A later analysis removed several hundred highly shared, low-generation-probability nucleotide sequences to deal with suspected cross-contamination and a sequencing artifact. A later analysis calculated a clonal expansion index for each public chain from normalized within-repertoire ranks of inferred template counts. In a later analysis, generation probabilities were computed using a VDJ recombination model fitted to out-of-frame rearrangements, and the results were checked against IGoR. In a later analysis, hypergeometric tests were used to score TCR-TCR, TCR-HLA and TCR-CMV co-occurrence, with a repertoire-size bias correction applied to TCR pairs. A later analysis estimated false discovery rates by permuting HLA or CMV assignments 20 times. In a later analysis, co-occurring TCRs were grouped with DBSCAN, and TCRdist sequence similarity was added when clustering was performed within HLA-allele-positive subsets. Repertoires with fewer than 30,000 or more than 120,000 public chains, plus five repertoires with anomalous nucleotide sharing, were excluded from co-occurrence clustering. TCRdb re-hosts the immuneACCESS table, in-frame sequences only. Its copies lack some clones; in the studies checked, an unresolved V gene accounts for under half of them, and the cause for the rest is not known. That table supplies the V and J calls and clone size; D and trimming were determined from the DNA. The sample has about 140,000 clones on record. 2% to 3% of the sample rests with the top ten.

Trimming removed 0 bases from V and 7 bases from J; the gene matches leave 4 bases unexplained. Spanning cysteine to phenylalanine, the CDR3 consists of 15 amino acids. Only CDR3 DNA remains: 45 bases, in frame from the first base. Sequences SGHDT (CDR1) and YYEEEE (CDR2) are obtained from the germline V gene. The paper as a whole reports these results and caveats: Immune exposure information for the cohort was limited to CMV serostatus. Linkage disequilibrium might explain the correlated functional status among segregating V segments, but an unknown experimental factor could not be ruled out. In a later analysis, HLA-associated TCR beta chains were found to be more clonally expanded and to have lower generation probabilities than equally common non-associated chains. The sequencing pipeline was judged likely to have produced a cluster of highly shared sequence variants as a technical artifact. In an earlier analysis of 587 of the donors, most TCR beta V segments appeared in productive rearrangements about 90% or about 30% of the time, broadly matching IMGT annotations. Because some donors lacked HLA typing at each locus, the association tests relied only on the typed subset. According to a later analysis, parvovirus B19, influenza, CMV and Epstein-Barr virus appeared linked to several top co-occurrence clusters. While some public TCRs were present in many individuals, most TCR sequences turned up only very rarely across donors. A few of the identified cytomegalovirus-associated TCR beta chains were confirmed in vitro to be specific for cytomegalovirus antigens. A further reported finding was that TCR beta sequences accurately predicted the HLA-A and HLA-B alleles for most subjects in the first cohort. In a later analysis, some 17,000 TCR beta sequences were associated with specific HLA alleles at a false discovery rate of 0.05. Roughly uniform sequencing depth across donors was assumed in presence/absence analyses, although this assumption may not hold. The study gave a list of about 150 TCR beta chains associated with cytomegalovirus. The classifier was reported to diagnose cytomegalovirus status with high specificity and sensitivity in both the original cohort and the validation cohort. In a later analysis, most CMV-associated TCR beta chains were found to appear HLA-restricted, with HLA associations seemingly driven largely by CMV exposure. When HLA alleles, especially DR and DQ, strongly co-occurred, TCR associations were difficult to assign to individual alleles. Some IMGT-functional V segments, including TRBV6-2 and TRBV6-3, could not be distinguished by the 87-base-pair reads and were therefore excluded. The earlier analysis of approximately 560 of the donors excluded 15 to 20 rarely observed V segments, including chromosome 9 orphons, because counts were too low. A later genetic analysis reported fewer N-insertions in productive TCRs among donors in an Asian-associated ancestry cluster than the approximately 700-donor mean. Only TCR beta chains were sequenced in this cohort, and the absence of alpha or paired-chain data limited detectable features. In a later analysis, the rate of TCR association differed among HLA loci, with DRB1 alleles having the most associated TCRs and HLA-C alleles having the fewest. The authors suggested that the approach could potentially be extended to other disease states and immunological phenotypes. An association between a missense DCLRE1C variant and V-gene and J-gene trimming of TCR beta chains was found in a later genetic analysis and replicated in an independent cohort.

On this clone itself: What antigen it recognizes has not been identified.

In total, 666 healthy bone marrow donors made up the cohort. Cohort members were all nominally healthy when sampled, although unrecorded immune exposures were likely present. The donor tested CMV seronegative and was one of the 352 seronegative cohort members. A peripheral blood sample was provided by each donor, and peripheral blood mononuclear cells were used for TCR beta sequencing. The Qiagen DNeasy Blood Extraction Kit was used to extract genomic DNA from the blood cell samples. The rearrangement joined TRBV5-6 to TRBJ1-6; 7 central bases correspond to TRBD1. This sequence was found in a man aged 40-55 years in good health and CMV-seronegative. The sample was PBMCs. The nucleotide sequence reads as follows: TGTGCCAGCAGCTTGGTTACACAGGGGAATTCACCCCTCCACTTT. This yields the protein CASSLVTQGNSPLHF.